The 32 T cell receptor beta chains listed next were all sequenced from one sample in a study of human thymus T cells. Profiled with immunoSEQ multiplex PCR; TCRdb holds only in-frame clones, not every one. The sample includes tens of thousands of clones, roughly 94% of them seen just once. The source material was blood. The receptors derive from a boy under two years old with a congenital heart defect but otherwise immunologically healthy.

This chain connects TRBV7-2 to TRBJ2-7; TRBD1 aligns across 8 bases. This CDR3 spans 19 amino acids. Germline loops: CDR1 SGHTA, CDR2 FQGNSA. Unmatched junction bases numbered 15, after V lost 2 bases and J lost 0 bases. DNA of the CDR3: TGTGCCAGCAGCTTACCAATGACGAACAACAGGGGGAGCTCCTACGAGCAGTACTTC. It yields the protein CASSLPMTNNRGSSYEQYF.

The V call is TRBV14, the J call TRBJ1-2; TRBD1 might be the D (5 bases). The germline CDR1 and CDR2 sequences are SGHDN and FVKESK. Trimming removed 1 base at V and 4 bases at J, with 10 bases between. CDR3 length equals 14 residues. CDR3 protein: CASSQVRGSYGYTF. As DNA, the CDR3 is TGTGCCAGCAGCCAAGTTCGGGGGTCCTATGGCTACACCTTC.

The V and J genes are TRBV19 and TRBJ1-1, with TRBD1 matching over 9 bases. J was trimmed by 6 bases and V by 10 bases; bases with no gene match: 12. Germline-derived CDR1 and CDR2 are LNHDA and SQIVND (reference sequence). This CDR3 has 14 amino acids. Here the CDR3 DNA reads TGTGCCATTAGCCGGGACAGGGACCACCCTGAAGCTTTCTTT. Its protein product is CAISRDRDHPEAFF.

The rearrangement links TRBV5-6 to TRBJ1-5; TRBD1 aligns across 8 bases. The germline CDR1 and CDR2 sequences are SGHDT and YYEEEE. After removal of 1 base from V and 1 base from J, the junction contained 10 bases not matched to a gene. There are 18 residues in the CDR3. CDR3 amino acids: CASSLLGQAPKSNQPQHF. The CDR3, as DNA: TGTGCCAGCAGCTTGTTGGGACAGGCCCCGAAGAGCAATCAGCCCCAGCATTTT.

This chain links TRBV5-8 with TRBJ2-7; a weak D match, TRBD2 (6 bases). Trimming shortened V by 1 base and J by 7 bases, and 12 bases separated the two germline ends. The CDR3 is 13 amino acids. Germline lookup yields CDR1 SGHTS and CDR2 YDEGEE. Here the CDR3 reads CASSLWGVREQYF. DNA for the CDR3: TGTGCCAGCAGCTTGTGGGGGGTGAGGGAGCAGTACTTC.

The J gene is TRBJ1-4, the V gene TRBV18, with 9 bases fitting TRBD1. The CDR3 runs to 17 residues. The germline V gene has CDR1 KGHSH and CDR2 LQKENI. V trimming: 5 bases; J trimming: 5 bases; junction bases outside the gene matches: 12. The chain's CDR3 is CASSALPGQGLNEKLFF. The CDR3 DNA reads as TGTGCCAGCTCAGCGCTCCCGGGACAGGGCTTGAATGAAAAACTGTTTTTT.

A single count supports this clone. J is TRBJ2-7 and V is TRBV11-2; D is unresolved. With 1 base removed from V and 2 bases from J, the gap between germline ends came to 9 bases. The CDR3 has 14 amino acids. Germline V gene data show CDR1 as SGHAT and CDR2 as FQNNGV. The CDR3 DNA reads TGTGCCAGCAGCTTAGTGGGGATTACCTACGAGCAGTACTTC. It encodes CASSLVGITYEQYF.

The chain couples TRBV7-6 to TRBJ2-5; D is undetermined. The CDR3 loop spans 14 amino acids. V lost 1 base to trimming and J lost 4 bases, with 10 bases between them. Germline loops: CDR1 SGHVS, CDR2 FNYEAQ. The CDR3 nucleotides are TGTGCCAGCAGCTTAGGTCGGCAGGTAGAGACCCAGTACTTC. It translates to CASSLGRQVETQYF. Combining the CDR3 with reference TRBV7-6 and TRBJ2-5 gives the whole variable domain GAGVSQSPRYKVTKRGQDVALRCDPISGHVSLYWYRQALGQGPEFLTYFNYEAQQDKSGLPNDRFSAERPEGSISTLTIQRTEQRDSAMYRCASSLGRQVETQYFGPGTRLLVL.

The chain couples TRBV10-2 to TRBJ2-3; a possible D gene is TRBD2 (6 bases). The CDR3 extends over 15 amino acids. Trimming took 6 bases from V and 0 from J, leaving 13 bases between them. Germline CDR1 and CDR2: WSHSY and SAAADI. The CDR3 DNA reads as TGCGCCAGCAGGGGCAGGAGGGGAAGCACAGATACGCAGTATTTT. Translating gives CASRGRRGSTDTQYF.

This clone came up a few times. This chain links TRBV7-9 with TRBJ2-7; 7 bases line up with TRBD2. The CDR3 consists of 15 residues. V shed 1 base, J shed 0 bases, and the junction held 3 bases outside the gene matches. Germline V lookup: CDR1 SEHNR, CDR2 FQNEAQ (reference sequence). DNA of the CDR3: TGTGCCAGCAGCTTAGGTACTAGCGCCTCCTACGAGCAGTACTTC. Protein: CASSLGTSASYEQYF.

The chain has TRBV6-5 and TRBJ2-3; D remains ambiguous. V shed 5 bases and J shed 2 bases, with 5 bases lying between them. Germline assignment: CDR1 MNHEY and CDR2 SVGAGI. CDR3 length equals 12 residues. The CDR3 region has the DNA TGTGCCAGCAGTCAATCCACAGATACGCAGTATTTT. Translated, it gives CASSQSTDTQYF.

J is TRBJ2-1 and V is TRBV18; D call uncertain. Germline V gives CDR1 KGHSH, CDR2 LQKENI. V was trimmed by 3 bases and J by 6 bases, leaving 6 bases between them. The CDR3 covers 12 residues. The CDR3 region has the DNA TGTGCCAGCTCACCTCCCGGCAATGAGCAGTTCTTC. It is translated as CASSPPGNEQFF.

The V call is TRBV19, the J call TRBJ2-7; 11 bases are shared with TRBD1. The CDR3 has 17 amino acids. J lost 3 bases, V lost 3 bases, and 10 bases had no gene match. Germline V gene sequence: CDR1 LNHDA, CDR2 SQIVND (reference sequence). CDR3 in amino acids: CASSIKTPGTGGYEQYF. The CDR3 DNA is TGTGCCAGTAGTATCAAAACCCCCGGGACAGGGGGCTACGAGCAGTACTTC.

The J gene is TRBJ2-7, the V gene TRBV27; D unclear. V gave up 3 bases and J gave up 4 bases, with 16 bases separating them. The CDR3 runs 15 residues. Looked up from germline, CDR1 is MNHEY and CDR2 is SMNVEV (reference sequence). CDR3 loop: CASSFSPPKKYEQYF. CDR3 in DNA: TGTGCCAGCAGTTTCTCCCCCCCCAAAAAGTACGAGCAGTACTTC.

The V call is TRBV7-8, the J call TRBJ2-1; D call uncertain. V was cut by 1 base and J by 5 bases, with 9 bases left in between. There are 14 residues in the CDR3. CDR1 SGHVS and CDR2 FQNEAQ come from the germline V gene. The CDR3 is CASSLDAGHNEQFF. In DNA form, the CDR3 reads TGTGCCAGCAGCTTAGATGCAGGACACAATGAGCAGTTCTTC.

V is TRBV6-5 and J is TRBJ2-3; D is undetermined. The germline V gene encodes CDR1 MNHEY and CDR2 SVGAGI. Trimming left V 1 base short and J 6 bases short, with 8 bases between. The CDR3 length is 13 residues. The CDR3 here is CASSYFIRDTQYF. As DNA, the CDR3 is TGTGCCAGCAGTTACTTTATTAGGGATACGCAGTATTTT.

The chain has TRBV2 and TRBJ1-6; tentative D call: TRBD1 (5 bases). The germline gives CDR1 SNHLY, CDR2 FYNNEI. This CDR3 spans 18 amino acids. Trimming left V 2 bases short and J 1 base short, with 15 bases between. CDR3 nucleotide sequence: TGTGCCAGCAGTGAAAACTTCCCCGGGGCATCCTATAATTCACCCCTCCACTTT. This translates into CASSENFPGASYNSPLHF.

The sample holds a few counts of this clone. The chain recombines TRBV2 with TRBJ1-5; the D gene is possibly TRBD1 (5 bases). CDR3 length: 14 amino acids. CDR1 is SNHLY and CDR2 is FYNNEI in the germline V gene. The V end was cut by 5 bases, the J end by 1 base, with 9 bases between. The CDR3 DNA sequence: TGTGCCAGCAGTCCCGACAGAAGCAATCAGCCCCAGCATTTT. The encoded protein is CASSPDRSNQPQHF. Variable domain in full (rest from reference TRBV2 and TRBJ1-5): EPEVTQTPSHQVTQMGQEVILRCVPISNHLYFYWYRQILGQKVEFLVSFYNNEISEKSEIFDDQFSVERPDGSNFTLKIRSTKLEDSAMYFCASSPDRSNQPQHFGDGTRLSIL.

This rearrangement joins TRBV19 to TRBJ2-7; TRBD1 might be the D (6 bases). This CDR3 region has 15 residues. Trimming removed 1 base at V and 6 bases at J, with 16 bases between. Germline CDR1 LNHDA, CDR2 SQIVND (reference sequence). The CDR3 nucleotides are TGTGCCAGTAGTATAGCTTTTCAGGGGTACGGCGAGCAGTACTTC. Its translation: CASSIAFQGYGEQYF.

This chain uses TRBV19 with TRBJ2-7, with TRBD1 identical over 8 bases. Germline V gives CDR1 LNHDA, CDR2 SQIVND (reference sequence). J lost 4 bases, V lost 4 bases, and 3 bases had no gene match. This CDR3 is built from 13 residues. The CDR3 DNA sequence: TGTGCCAGTAGTAACAGGGGGAATTACGAGCAGTACTTC. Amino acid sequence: CASSNRGNYEQYF.

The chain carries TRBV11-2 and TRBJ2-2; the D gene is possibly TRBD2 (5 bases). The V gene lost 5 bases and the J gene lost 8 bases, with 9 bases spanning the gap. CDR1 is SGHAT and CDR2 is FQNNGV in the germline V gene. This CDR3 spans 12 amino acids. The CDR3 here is CASSERWGELFF. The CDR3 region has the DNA TGTGCCAGCAGCGAGCGGTGGGGGGAGCTGTTTTTT.

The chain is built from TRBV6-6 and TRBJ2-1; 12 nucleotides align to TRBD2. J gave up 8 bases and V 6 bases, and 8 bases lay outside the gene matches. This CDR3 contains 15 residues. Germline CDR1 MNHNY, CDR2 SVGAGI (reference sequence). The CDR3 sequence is CASSPPLAGGDEQFF. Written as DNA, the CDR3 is TGTGCCAGCAGCCCTCCCCTAGCGGGAGGGGATGAGCAGTTCTTC.

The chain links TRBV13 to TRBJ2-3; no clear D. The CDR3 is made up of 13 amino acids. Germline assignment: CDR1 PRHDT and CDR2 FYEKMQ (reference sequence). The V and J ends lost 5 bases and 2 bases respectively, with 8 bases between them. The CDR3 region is CASSPNPTDTQYF. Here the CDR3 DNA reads TGTGCCAGCAGCCCCAACCCCACAGATACGCAGTATTTT. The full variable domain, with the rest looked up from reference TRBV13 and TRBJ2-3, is AAGVIQSPRHLIKEKRETATLKCYPIPRHDTVYWYQQGPGQDPQFLISFYEKMQSDKGSIPDRFSAQQFSDYHSELNMSSLELGDSALYFCASSPNPTDTQYFGPGTRLTVL.

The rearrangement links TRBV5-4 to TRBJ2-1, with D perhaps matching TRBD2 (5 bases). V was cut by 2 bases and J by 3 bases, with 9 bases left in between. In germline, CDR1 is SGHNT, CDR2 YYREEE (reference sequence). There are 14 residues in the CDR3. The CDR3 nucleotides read TGTGCCAGCAGCTTTGGGGAGTACTACAATGAGCAGTTCTTC. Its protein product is CASSFGEYYNEQFF.

CDR3 sequence: CASSLGRLAGGYNEQFF. CDR3 DNA sequence: TGCGCCAGCAGCTTGGGGAGACTAGCGGGGGGCTACAATGAGCAGTTCTTC. This chain uses TRBV5-1 with TRBJ2-1; 13 bases match TRBD2. Germline values: CDR1 SGHRS, CDR2 YFSETQ. The CDR3 loop spans 17 amino acids. The junction had 3 bases not matched to a gene; V was cut back by 0 bases and J by 3 bases.

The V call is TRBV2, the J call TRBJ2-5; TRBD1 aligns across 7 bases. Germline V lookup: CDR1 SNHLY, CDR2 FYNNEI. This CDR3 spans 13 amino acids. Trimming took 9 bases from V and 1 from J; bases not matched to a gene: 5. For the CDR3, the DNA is TGTGCCAGTAAGCGACAGGGCCAAGAGACCCAGTACTTC. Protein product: CASKRQGQETQYF.

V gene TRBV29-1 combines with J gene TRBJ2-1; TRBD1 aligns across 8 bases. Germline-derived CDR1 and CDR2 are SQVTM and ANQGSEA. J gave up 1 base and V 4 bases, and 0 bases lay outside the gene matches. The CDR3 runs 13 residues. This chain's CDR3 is CSVGDRSYNEQFF. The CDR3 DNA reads TGCAGCGTTGGGGACAGGTCCTACAATGAGCAGTTCTTC.

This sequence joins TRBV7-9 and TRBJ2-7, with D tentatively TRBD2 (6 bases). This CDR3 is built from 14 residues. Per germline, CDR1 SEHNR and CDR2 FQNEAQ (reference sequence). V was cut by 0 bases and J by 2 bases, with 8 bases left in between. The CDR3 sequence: CASSLARTTYEQYF. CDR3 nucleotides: TGTGCCAGCAGCTTAGCCAGGACTACCTACGAGCAGTACTTC.

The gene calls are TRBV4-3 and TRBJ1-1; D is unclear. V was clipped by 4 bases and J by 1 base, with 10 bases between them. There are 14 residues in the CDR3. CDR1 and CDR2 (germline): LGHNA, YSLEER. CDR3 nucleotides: TGCGCCAGCAGCCCGATTTTGAGGAACACTGAAGCTTTCTTT. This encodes CASSPILRNTEAFF.

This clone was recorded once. The CDR3 bases are TGTGCCAGTGGGGGACAGGGCGAAAAACTGTTTTTT. Residues: CASGGQGEKLFF. The rearrangement joins TRBV2 to TRBJ1-4; 9 nucleotides match TRBD1. The CDR3 has 12 residues. V lost 9 bases and J lost 8; bases outside the gene matches: 4. The germline CDR1 and CDR2 sequences are SNHLY and FYNNEI.

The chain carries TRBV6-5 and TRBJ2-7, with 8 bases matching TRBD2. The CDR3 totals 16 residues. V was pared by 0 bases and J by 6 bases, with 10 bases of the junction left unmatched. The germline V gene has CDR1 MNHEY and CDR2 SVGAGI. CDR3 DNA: TGTGCCAGCAGTTACTCGGAGACGGGGGGGCCTCGCGAGCAGTACTTC. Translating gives CASSYSETGGPREQYF.

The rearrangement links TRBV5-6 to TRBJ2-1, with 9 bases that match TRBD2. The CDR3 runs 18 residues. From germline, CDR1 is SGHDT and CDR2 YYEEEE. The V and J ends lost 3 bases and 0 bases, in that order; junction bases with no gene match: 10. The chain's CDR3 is CASSSRIAGAGSYNEQFF. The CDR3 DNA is TGTGCCAGCAGCTCCCGCATAGCGGGAGCGGGCTCCTACAATGAGCAGTTCTTC.